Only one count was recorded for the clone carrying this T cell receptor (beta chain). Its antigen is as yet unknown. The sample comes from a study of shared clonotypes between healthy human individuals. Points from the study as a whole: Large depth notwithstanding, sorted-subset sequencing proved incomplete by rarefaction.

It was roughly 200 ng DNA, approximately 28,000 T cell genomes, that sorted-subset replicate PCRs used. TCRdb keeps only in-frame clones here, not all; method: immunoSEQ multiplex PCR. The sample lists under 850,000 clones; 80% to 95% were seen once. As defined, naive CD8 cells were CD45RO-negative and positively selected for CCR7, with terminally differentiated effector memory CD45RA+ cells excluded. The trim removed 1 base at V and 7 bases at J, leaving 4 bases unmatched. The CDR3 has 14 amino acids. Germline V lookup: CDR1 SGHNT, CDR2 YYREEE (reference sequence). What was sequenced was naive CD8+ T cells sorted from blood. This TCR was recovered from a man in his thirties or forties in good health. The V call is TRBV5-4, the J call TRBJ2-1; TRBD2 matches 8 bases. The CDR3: CASSLSGSENEQFF. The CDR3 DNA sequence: TGTGCCAGCAGCTTGAGCGGGAGCGAAAATGAGCAGTTCTTC.